A selection of T cell receptor beta chains follows, all from one sample in a study of CD8+CD57+ T cells in acquired aplastic anemia. Each CDR3 protein gets one entry after TCRdb re-called the reads with MiXCR. The sample holds about 110,000 distinct CDR3 sequences, 51% seen once. The specimen sequenced was sorted CD4+, CD8+, or CD8+CD57+ T cells (not recorded which) from PBMCs. These receptors came from a human donor in good health, serving as a control. CDR3s include the opening cysteine and the closing phenylalanine or tryptophan. The order of the fields is J gene, V gene, clone size, D gene, CDR3 protein, CDR3 DNA. A D gene is named only where the DNA matches it firmly. Not every row has a clone size; where given, it reads once, few, many or a size class.

j_gene: TRBJ1-1
v_gene: TRBV19
abundance: many
d_gene: .
CDR3aa: CASKVAPWSATEAFF
CDR3nt: TGTGCCAGTAAGGTCGCCCCCTGGTCGGCCACTGAAGCTTTCTTT

j_gene: TRBJ1-2
v_gene: TRBV27
abundance: .
d_gene: .
CDR3aa: CASSPGHKYGYTF
CDR3nt: TGTGCCAGCAGTCCAGGACACAAATATGGCTACACCTTC

j_gene: TRBJ1-4
v_gene: TRBV20-1
abundance: .
d_gene: TRBD1
CDR3aa: CSARRTGVGEKLFF
CDR3nt: TGCAGTGCTAGACGGACAGGGGTAGGGGAAAAACTGTTTTTT

j_gene: TRBJ1-5
v_gene: TRBV6-2/TRBV6-3
abundance: .
d_gene: .
CDR3aa: CASSPAGEGNQPQHF
CDR3nt: TGTGCCAGCAGTCCTGCGGGGGAGGGCAATCAGCCCCAGCATTTT

j_gene: TRBJ1-2
v_gene: TRBV29-1
abundance: once
d_gene: .
CDR3aa: CSVSGGDYGYTF
CDR3nt: TGCAGCGTTTCGGGAGGGGACTATGGCTACACCTTC

j_gene: TRBJ2-1
v_gene: TRBV25-1
abundance: .
d_gene: .
CDR3aa: CASSESGVGFYNEQFF
CDR3nt: TGTGCCAGCAGTGAATCGGGGGTAGGGTTCTACAATGAGCAGTTCTTC

j_gene: TRBJ1-6
v_gene: TRBV5-1
abundance: .
d_gene: .
CDR3aa: CASRRDRGEDNSPLHF
CDR3nt: TGCGCCAGCAGACGGGACCGCGGAGAGGATAATTCACCCCTCCACTTT

j_gene: TRBJ1-6
v_gene: TRBV6-4
abundance: .
d_gene: .
CDR3aa: CASSLEPGNSPLHF
CDR3nt: TGTGCCAGCAGTCTCGAGCCAGGAAATTCACCCCTCCACTTT

j_gene: TRBJ1-2
v_gene: TRBV24-1
abundance: many
d_gene: TRBD1
CDR3aa: CATSDPTGEYGYTF
CDR3nt: TGTGCCACCAGTGACCCGACAGGGGAATATGGCTACACCTTC

j_gene: TRBJ1-1
v_gene: TRBV19
abundance: many
d_gene: .
CDR3aa: CASTSNSGFRNTEAFF
CDR3nt: TGTGCCAGCACTTCAAACTCAGGGTTTCGGAACACTGAAGCTTTCTTT

j_gene: TRBJ2-1
v_gene: TRBV5-1
abundance: once
d_gene: .
CDR3aa: CASSTGLDEQFF
CDR3nt: TGCGCCAGCAGCACAGGGTTGGATGAGCAGTTCTTC

j_gene: TRBJ2-7
v_gene: TRBV7-6
abundance: once
d_gene: TRBD1
CDR3aa: CASSLQGATYEQYF
CDR3nt: TGTGCCAGCAGTTTACAGGGGGCCACCTACGAGCAGTACTTC

j_gene: TRBJ2-5
v_gene: TRBV9
abundance: .
d_gene: TRBD2
CDR3aa: CASSQRGLAGEETQYF
CDR3nt: TGTGCCAGCAGCCAGCGGGGACTAGCGGGGGAAGAGACCCAGTACTTC

j_gene: TRBJ1-3
v_gene: TRBV9
abundance: many
d_gene: .
CDR3aa: CASSVGGNTIYF
CDR3nt: TGTGCCAGCAGCGTAGGTGGAAACACCATATATTTT

j_gene: TRBJ1-1
v_gene: TRBV29-1
abundance: .
d_gene: TRBD1
CDR3aa: CSVAGQGNTEAFF
CDR3nt: TGCAGCGTTGCCGGACAGGGGAACACTGAAGCTTTCTTT

j_gene: TRBJ2-5
v_gene: TRBV29-1
abundance: .
d_gene: TRBD1
CDR3aa: CSVGRTGGETQYF
CDR3nt: TGCAGCGTTGGAAGGACAGGGGGAGAGACCCAGTACTTC

j_gene: TRBJ2-5
v_gene: TRBV15
abundance: .
d_gene: .
CDR3aa: CATSREHGVGTQYF
CDR3nt: TGTGCCACCAGCAGAGAACACGGTGTGGGGACCCAGTACTTC

j_gene: TRBJ1-4
v_gene: TRBV20-1
abundance: .
d_gene: .
CDR3aa: CSATGAVEKLFF
CDR3nt: TGCAGTGCTACTGGAGCCGTCGAAAAACTGTTTTTT